Presented here are 17 T cell receptor beta chains from one specimen sequenced in a study of cytomegalovirus exposure and HLA in healthy donors. PCR involved 60 Vbeta and 13 Jbeta primers. Measured with immunoSEQ multiplex PCR; TCRdb has only the in-frame clones, and not every one. The sample has over 150,000 clones, roughly three quarters seen once. Sequencing was performed on PBMCs. The receptor source for this set is a male donor in good health and CMV-seronegative.

The chain recombines TRBV5-1 with TRBJ1-3; TRBD1 might be the D (5 bases). This CDR3 contains 15 residues. In germline, CDR1 is SGHRS, CDR2 YFSETQ. V lost 0 bases, J lost 2 bases, and 9 bases lay in between. The CDR3 protein is CASSLAGGPGNTIYF. The CDR3 nucleotides are TGCGCCAGCAGCTTGGCCGGGGGTCCTGGAAACACCATATATTTT. Together with reference TRBV5-1 and TRBJ1-3, the CDR3 gives the full variable domain: KAGVTQTPRYLIKTRGQQVTLSCSPISGHRSVSWYQQTPGQGLQFLFEYFSETQRNKGNFPGRFSGRQFSNSRSEMNVSTLELGDSALYLCASSLAGGPGNTIYFGEGSWLTVV.

The rearrangement joins TRBV6-1 to TRBJ1-4; possibly TRBD1 for D (6 bases). The V end was cut by 8 bases, the J end by 0 bases, with 10 bases between. CDR1 is MNHNS and CDR2 is SASEGT in the germline V gene. The CDR3 has 14 amino acids. In nucleotides, the CDR3 is TGTGCCAGCGGGGGCCTTGCAACTAATGAAAAACTGTTTTTT. Residues: CASGGLATNEKLFF.

This sequence joins TRBV5-1 and TRBJ2-1; 7 nucleotides agree with TRBD1. Germline CDR1 and CDR2: SGHRS and YFSETQ. This CDR3 has 16 amino acids. Trimming removed 3 bases from V and 8 bases from J; junction bases left unmatched: 14. DNA of the CDR3: TGCGCCAGCAGCTATTTGGGGCAACGTGACAGGGATGAGCAGTTCTTC. Residues: CASSYLGQRDRDEQFF.

The gene calls are TRBV19 and TRBJ1-2, with 7 bases fitting TRBD1. The V gene end was trimmed by 4 bases and the J gene end by 5 bases; junction bases not matched to a gene: 7. The CDR3 totals 14 residues. Germline V gives CDR1 LNHDA, CDR2 SQIVND (reference sequence). CDR3 in amino acids: CASSTNPTGYGYTF. CDR3 sequence (DNA): TGTGCCAGTAGTACGAACCCGACAGGGTATGGCTACACCTTC.

This chain joins TRBV30 and TRBJ1-6; D is perhaps TRBD1 (5 bases). V gave up 2 bases and J gave up 7 bases, with 18 bases separating them. The CDR3 loop spans 16 amino acids. Germline CDR1 and CDR2: GTSNPN and SVGIG (reference sequence). CDR3 amino acids: CAWSSSGTGGNSPLHF. The CDR3 DNA follows: TGTGCCTGGAGTTCCTCCGGGACGGGGGGGAATTCACCCCTCCACTTT. Combining the CDR3 with reference TRBV30 and TRBJ1-6 gives the whole variable domain SQTIHQWPATLVQPVGSPLSLECTVEGTSNPNLYWYRQAAGRGLQLLFYSVGIGQISSEVPQNLSASRPQDRQFILSSKKLLLSDSGFYLCAWSSSGTGGNSPLHFGNGTRLTVT.

The V call is TRBV28, the J call TRBJ1-5, with D uncertain. This CDR3 has 13 amino acids. Trimming left V 6 bases short and J 7 bases short, with 13 bases between. In germline, CDR1 is MDHEN, CDR2 SYDVKM. The CDR3 loop is CASSLGLIQPQHF. CDR3 nucleotide sequence: TGTGCCAGCAGCCTCGGACTGATCCAGCCCCAGCATTTT.

In its sample, this clone was seen a few times. The chain carries TRBV6-1 and TRBJ1-3; D is unclear. The CDR3 has 15 amino acids. Trimming left V 3 bases short and J 0 bases short, with 9 bases between. Germline V CDR1 and CDR2: MNHNS, SASEGT. CDR3 bases: TGTGCCAGCAGTGACCCGGGTTACTCTGGAAACACCATATATTTT. Amino acid sequence: CASSDPGYSGNTIYF.

The chain couples TRBV19 to TRBJ2-3, with 11 bases lining up with TRBD2. The J segment lost 4 bases and the V segment lost 1 base, leaving 4 bases of the junction unmatched. The germline CDR1 and CDR2 sequences are LNHDA and SQIVND (reference sequence). CDR3 size: 16 residues. CDR3 sequence: CASSIGTSGGPDTQYF. The CDR3 nucleotides read TGTGCCAGTAGTATAGGAACTAGCGGGGGTCCAGATACGCAGTATTTT. Variable domain in full (rest from reference TRBV19 and TRBJ2-3): DGGITQSPKYLFRKEGQNVTLSCEQNLNHDAMYWYRQDPGQGLRLIYYSQIVNDFQKGDIAEGYSVSREKKESFPLTVTSAQKNPTAFYLCASSIGTSGGPDTQYFGPGTRLTVL.

The chain recombines TRBV4-1 with TRBJ1-1; TRBD1 agrees at 8 bases. Germline V gene data show CDR1 as MGHRA and CDR2 as YSYEKL. The CDR3 spans 15 residues. V shed 4 bases, J shed 0 bases, and the junction held 4 bases outside the gene matches. Here the CDR3 DNA reads TGCGCCAGCAGCCTCGGACAGGGTATGAACACTGAAGCTTTCTTT. The encoded protein is CASSLGQGMNTEAFF.

This clone was seen once. The rearrangement links TRBV28 to TRBJ1-2; possibly TRBD1 for D (6 bases). In germline, CDR1 is MDHEN, CDR2 SYDVKM. The CDR3 is 12 amino acids. V was pared by 2 bases and J by 7 bases, with 8 bases between. CDR3 residues: CASSLNRVGYTF. The CDR3 DNA reads TGTGCCAGCAGTTTAAACAGGGTTGGCTACACCTTC.

V usage is TRBV9 and J usage is TRBJ2-3, with D possibly matching TRBD2 (6 bases). Germline V gene data show CDR1 as SGDLS and CDR2 as YYNGEE. V was cut by 2 bases and J by 2 bases, with 12 bases left in between. The CDR3 covers 15 residues. CDR3 DNA sequence: TGTGCCAGCAGCGTTGGACTAATCAACACAGATACGCAGTATTTT. This gives the protein CASSVGLINTDTQYF.

This chain joins TRBV30 and TRBJ1-2, with a tentative D call TRBD1 (6 bases). Trimming pared 5 bases from V and 4 bases from J, leaving 23 bases between. Germline V CDR1 and CDR2: GTSNPN, SVGIG (reference sequence). CDR3 length equals 16 residues. The CDR3: CAWGGPGQPILYGYTF. CDR3 coding DNA: TGTGCCTGGGGGGGACCCGGACAGCCAATTCTCTATGGCTACACCTTC.

CDR3 region: CSAAHNDRGLANYGYTF. DNA for the CDR3: TGCAGCGCCGCCCATAACGACAGGGGACTCGCTAACTATGGCTACACCTTC. This chain connects TRBV29-1 to TRBJ1-2, with TRBD1 matching over 8 bases. The V segment lost 7 bases and the J segment 0 bases; nucleotides outside the gene matches: 16. The CDR3 extends over 17 amino acids. Germline CDR1 is SQVTM and CDR2 is ANQGSEA.

Concerning this clone itself: The germline gene is not matched at one end of the junction; a read error may be the cause. The chain recombines TRBV7-9 with TRBJ1-1, with D possibly being TRBD1 (6 bases). The germline CDR1 and CDR2 sequences are SEHNR and FQNEAQ (reference sequence). This CDR3 is 15 amino acids long. CDR3 loop: CSSSPGQGPVFEAFF. CDR3 nucleotides: TGTTCCAGCAGCCCAGGGCAGGGGCCTGTCTTTGAAGCTTTCTTT.

The CDR3 DNA follows: TGTGCCAGCTCTCGGCAGACTAGCGGGAGCCTCTCCACAGATACGCAGTATTTT. Amino acid sequence: CASSRQTSGSLSTDTQYF. The chain combines TRBV18 with TRBJ2-3; TRBD2 matches at 12 bases. Germline trimming cut 6 bases from V and 2 bases from J; bases unmatched to any gene: 12. CDR1 KGHSH and CDR2 LQKENI come from the germline V gene. CDR3 length: 18 residues.

The gene calls are TRBV5-1 and TRBJ1-3; D is undetermined. Germline lookup yields CDR1 SGHRS and CDR2 YFSETQ. This CDR3 is built from 15 residues. Deletions cut 5 bases from V and 0 bases from J, with 12 bases between. The CDR3 DNA is TGCGCCAGCAGTGTGTCAGGAGGCTCTGGAAACACCATATATTTT. Translated: CASSVSGGSGNTIYF.

The rearrangement uses TRBV6-5 and TRBJ2-3; D possibly corresponds to TRBD2 (5 bases). The V end was cut by 4 bases, the J end by 6 bases, with 14 bases between. The CDR3 extends over 14 amino acids. Germline assignment: CDR1 MNHEY and CDR2 SVGAGI. The CDR3 DNA sequence: TGTGCCAGCAGTTTCTCTTTGAGGGTCGATACGCAGTATTTT. It is translated as CASSFSLRVDTQYF.